The entry that follows covers one TCR beta chain sequence. The germline gives CDR1 SGHRS, CDR2 YFSETQ. J lost 4 bases, V lost 0 bases, and 6 bases had no gene match. This CDR3 is 16 amino acids long. The sample is drawn from a study of blood T cell repertoires in COVID-19. The table came from immunoSEQ multiplex PCR; TCRdb's copy has only in-frame clones and leaves some out. Altogether 300,000 to 400,000 clones are present, about 86% being singletons, with the ten largest covering approximately 4.4%. The specimen was PBMCs or T cells enriched from blood (not recorded which). This clonotype originated in a woman aged 40-49 years with acute COVID-19. The genes are TRBV5-1 and TRBJ2-3; 9 bases agree with TRBD2. DNA of the CDR3: TGCGCCAGCAGCTTGGTAGGGCTAGCGGGATCAGATACGCAGTATTTT. This codes for CASSLVGLAGSDTQYF. Full variable domain (remainder filled in from reference TRBV5-1 and TRBJ2-3): KAGVTQTPRYLIKTRGQQVTLSCSPISGHRSVSWYQQTPGQGLQFLFEYFSETQRNKGNFPGRFSGRQFSNSRSEMNVSTLELGDSALYLCASSLVGLAGSDTQYFGPGTRLTVL.